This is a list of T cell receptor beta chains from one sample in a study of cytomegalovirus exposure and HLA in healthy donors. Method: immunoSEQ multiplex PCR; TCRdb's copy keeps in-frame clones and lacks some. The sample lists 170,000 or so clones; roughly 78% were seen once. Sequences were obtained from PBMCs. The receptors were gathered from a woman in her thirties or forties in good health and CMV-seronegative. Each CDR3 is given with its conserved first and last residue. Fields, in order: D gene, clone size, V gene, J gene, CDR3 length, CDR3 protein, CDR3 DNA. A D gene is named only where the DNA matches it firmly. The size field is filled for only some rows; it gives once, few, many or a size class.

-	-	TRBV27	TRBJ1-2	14	CASRSPVSGAGYTF	TGTGCCAGCAGAAGCCCCGTTTCTGGGGCAGGCTACACCTTC
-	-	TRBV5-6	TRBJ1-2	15	CASSPEGAANYGYTF	TGTGCCAGCAGCCCCGAAGGGGCGGCTAACTATGGCTACACCTTC
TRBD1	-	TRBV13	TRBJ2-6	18	CASSSQGVLVTGANVLTF	TGTGCCAGCAGCTCCCAGGGGGTCCTTGTTACTGGGGCCAACGTCCTGACTTTC
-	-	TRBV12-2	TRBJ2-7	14	CASRSGGQGYEQYF	TGTGCAAGTCGCTCTGGGGGACAGGGCTACGAGCAGTACTTC
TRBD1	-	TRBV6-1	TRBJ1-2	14	CASSQQGAGYGYTF	TGTGCCAGCAGTCAACAGGGGGCCGGATATGGCTACACCTTC
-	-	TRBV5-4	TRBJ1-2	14	CASSPRVSVHGYTF	TGTGCCAGCAGCCCCAGGGTTTCCGTCCATGGCTACACCTTC
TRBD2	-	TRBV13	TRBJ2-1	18	CASSTRAQLAGVSNEQFF	TGTGCCAGCAGCACTAGGGCCCAACTAGCGGGAGTAAGCAATGAGCAGTTCTTC
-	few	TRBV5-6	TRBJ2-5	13	CASRSRGFETQYF	TGTGCCAGCAGAAGCCGGGGGTTCGAGACCCAGTACTTC
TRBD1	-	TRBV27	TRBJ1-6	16	CASSGTGNSYNSPLHF	TGTGCCAGCAGCGGGACAGGGAACTCCTATAATTCACCCCTCCACTTT
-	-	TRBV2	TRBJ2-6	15	CASSESSAGANVLTF	TGTGCCAGCAGTGAATCATCAGCTGGGGCCAACGTCCTGACTTTC
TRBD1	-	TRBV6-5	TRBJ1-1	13	CASRDRVDTEAFF	TGTGCCAGCAGGGACAGGGTCGACACTGAAGCTTTCTTT
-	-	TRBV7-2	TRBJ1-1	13	CASSLASSTEAFF	TGTGCCAGCAGCTTAGCGTCGAGCACTGAAGCTTTCTTT
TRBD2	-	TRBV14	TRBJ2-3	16	CASSRLAVGVTDTQYF	TGTGCCAGCAGCCGACTAGCTGTAGGGGTCACAGATACGCAGTATTTT
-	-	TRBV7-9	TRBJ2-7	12	CASSLHSYEQYF	TGTGCCAGCAGCCTCCACAGCTACGAGCAGTACTTC
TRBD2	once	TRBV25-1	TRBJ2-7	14	CASSESGGVSEQYF	TGTGCCAGCAGTGAAAGCGGGGGTGTTAGCGAGCAGTACTTC
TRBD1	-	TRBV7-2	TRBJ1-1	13	CASSVNRGTEAFF	TGTGCCAGCAGCGTGAACAGGGGCACTGAAGCTTTCTTT
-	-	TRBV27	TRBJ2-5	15	CASSPIRDTQETQYF	TGTGCCAGCAGCCCCATACGGGACACCCAAGAGACCCAGTACTTC
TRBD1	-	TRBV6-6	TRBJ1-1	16	CASSYSGSTGRAEAFF	TGTGCCAGCAGTTACTCTGGTTCGACAGGGCGGGCTGAAGCTTTCTTT
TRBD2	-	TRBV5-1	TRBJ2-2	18	CASSLPHPGGSTTGELFF	TGCGCCAGCAGCTTGCCTCACCCCGGGGGGAGCACTACCGGGGAGCTGTTTTTT
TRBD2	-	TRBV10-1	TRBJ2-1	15	CASSGSAGGYNEQFF	TGCGCCAGCAGTGGGTCAGCGGGGGGCTACAATGAGCAGTTCTTC
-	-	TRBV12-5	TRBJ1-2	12	CASGQAAGGYTF	TGTGCTAGTGGTCAAGCAGCGGGAGGCTACACCTTC
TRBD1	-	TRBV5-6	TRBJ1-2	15	CASSFWPTGGIGYTF	TGTGCCAGCAGCTTCTGGCCGACAGGGGGCATTGGCTACACCTTC
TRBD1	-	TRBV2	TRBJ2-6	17	CASTRDRALSGANVLTF	TGTGCCAGCACCCGGGACAGGGCCCTTTCTGGGGCCAACGTCCTGACTTTC
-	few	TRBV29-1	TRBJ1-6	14	CSVAAGDYNSPLHF	TGCAGCGTTGCCGCAGGCGACTATAATTCACCCCTCCACTTT
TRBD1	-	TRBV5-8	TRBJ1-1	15	CASSRRTGDYTEAFF	TGTGCCAGCAGCCGAAGGACAGGGGATTACACTGAAGCTTTCTTT
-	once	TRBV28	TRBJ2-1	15	CASSSNRVPWNEQFF	TGTGCCAGCAGTTCCAACCGGGTCCCCTGGAATGAGCAGTTCTTC
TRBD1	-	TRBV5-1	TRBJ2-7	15	CASSAAPGQGYEQYF	TGCGCCAGCAGCGCCGCCCCGGGACAGGGCTACGAGCAGTACTTC
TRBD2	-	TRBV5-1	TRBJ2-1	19	CASSYMTGTGTSRLNEQFF	TGCGCCAGCAGCTATATGACAGGGACCGGGACTAGCAGACTCAATGAGCAGTTCTTC